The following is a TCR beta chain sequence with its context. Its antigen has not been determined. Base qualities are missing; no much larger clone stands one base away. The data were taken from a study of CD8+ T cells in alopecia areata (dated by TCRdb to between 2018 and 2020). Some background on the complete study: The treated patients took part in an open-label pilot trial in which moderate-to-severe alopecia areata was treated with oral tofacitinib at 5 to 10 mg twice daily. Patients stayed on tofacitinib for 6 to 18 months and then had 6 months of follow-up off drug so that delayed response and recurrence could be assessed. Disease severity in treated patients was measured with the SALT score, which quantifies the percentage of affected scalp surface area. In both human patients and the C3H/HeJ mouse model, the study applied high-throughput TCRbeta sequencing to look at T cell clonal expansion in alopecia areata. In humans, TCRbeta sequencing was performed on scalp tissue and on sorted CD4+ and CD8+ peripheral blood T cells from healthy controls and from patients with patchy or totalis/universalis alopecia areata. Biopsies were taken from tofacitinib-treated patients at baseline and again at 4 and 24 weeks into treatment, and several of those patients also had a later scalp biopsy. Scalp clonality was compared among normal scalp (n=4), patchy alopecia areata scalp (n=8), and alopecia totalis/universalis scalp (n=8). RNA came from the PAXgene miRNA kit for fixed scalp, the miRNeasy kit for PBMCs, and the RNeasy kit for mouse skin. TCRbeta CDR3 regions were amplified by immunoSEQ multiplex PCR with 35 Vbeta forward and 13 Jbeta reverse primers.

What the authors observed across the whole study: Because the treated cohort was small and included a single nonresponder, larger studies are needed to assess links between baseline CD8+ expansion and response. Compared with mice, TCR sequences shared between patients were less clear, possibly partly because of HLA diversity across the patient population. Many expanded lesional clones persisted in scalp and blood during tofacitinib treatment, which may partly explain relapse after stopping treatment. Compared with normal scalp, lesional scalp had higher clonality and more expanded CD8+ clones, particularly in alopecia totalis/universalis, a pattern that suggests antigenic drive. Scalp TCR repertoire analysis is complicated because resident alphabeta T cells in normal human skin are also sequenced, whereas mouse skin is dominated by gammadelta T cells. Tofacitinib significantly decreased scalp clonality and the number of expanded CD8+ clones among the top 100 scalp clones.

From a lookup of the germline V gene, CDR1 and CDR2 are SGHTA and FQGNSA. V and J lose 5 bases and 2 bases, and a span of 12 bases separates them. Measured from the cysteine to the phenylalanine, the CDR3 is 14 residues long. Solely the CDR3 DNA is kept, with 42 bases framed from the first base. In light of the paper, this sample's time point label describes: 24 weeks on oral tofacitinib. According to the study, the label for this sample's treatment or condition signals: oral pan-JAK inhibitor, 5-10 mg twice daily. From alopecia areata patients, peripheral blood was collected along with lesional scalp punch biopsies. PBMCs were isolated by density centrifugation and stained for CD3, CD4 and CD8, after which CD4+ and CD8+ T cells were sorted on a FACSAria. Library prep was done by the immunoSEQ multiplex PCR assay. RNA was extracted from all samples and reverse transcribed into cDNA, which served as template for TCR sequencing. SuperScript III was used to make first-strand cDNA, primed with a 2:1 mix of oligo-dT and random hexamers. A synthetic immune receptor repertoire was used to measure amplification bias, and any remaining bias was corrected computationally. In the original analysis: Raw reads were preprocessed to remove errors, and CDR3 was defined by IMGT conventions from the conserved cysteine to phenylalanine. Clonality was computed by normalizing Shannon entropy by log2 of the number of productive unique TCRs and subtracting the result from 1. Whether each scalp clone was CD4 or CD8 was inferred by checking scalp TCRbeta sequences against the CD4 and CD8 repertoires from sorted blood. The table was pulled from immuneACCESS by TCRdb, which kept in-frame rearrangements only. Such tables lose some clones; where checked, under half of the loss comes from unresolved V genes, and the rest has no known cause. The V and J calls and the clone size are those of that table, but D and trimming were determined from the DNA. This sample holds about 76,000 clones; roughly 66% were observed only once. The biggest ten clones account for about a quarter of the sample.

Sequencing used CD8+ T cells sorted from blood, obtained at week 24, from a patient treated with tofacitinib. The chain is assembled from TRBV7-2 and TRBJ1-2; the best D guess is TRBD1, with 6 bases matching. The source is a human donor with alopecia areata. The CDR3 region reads CASSPTGTNYGYTF. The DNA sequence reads TGTGCCAGCAGCCCCACCGGGACAAACTATGGCTACACCTTC.